This is a list of T cell receptor beta chains from one sample in a study of blood T cell repertoires in COVID-19. Sequencing was performed with immunoSEQ multiplex PCR; in TCRdb, only in-frame clones are kept and a portion is missing. The profile covers about 230,000 clones, with around four fifths appearing a single time and 27% taken by the ten largest. The sample was peripheral blood. These receptors were collected from a man aged 40-55 years with acute or convalescent COVID-19. Each CDR3 is given with its conserved first and last residue. Fields, in order: V gene, D gene, clone size, CDR3 length, J gene, CDR3 DNA, CDR3 protein. D genes are given only for firm matches. Some rows mark clone size as missing; the rest say once, few, many or name a class of expanded clone.

v_gene: TRBV5-1; d_gene: .; abundance: .; len: 13; j_gene: TRBJ2-2; CDR3nt: TGCGCCAGCAGCGCGGGGAGGACCGGGGAGCTGTTTTTT; CDR3aa: CASSAGRTGELFF
v_gene: TRBV11-3; d_gene: TRBD1; abundance: .; len: 14; j_gene: TRBJ2-5; CDR3nt: TGTGCCAGCAGCATCGGGACAGCACAAGAGACCCAGTACTTC; CDR3aa: CASSIGTAQETQYF
v_gene: TRBV10-1; d_gene: TRBD2; abundance: .; len: 15; j_gene: TRBJ2-3; CDR3nt: TGCGCCAGCAGTGAGTCGGGGACTAGCTCAGATACGCAGTATTTT; CDR3aa: CASSESGTSSDTQYF
v_gene: TRBV19; d_gene: .; abundance: .; len: 16; j_gene: TRBJ1-4; CDR3nt: TGTGCCAGTAGTTCCCCCCGGGACGGGGGGAATGAAAAACTGTTTTTT; CDR3aa: CASSSPRDGGNEKLFF
v_gene: TRBV27; d_gene: TRBD2; abundance: .; len: 16; j_gene: TRBJ2-7; CDR3nt: TGTGCCAGCAGTCCACGACTAGCGGGAGGTACCTACGAGCAGTACTTC; CDR3aa: CASSPRLAGGTYEQYF
v_gene: TRBV7-9; d_gene: .; abundance: .; len: 15; j_gene: TRBJ2-7; CDR3nt: TGTGCCAGCAGCTTATATCAGGGGTTCTCCTACGAGCAGTACTTC; CDR3aa: CASSLYQGFSYEQYF
v_gene: TRBV18; d_gene: TRBD2; abundance: .; len: 14; j_gene: TRBJ2-7; CDR3nt: TGTGCCAGCTCATCGGGGACTAGCGGCTACGAGCAGTACTTC; CDR3aa: CASSSGTSGYEQYF
v_gene: TRBV6-5; d_gene: .; abundance: .; len: 14; j_gene: TRBJ2-2; CDR3nt: TGTGCCAGCAGGCCCACTCGCCGCACCGGGGAGCTGTTTTTT; CDR3aa: CASRPTRRTGELFF
v_gene: TRBV9; d_gene: TRBD1; abundance: .; len: 13; j_gene: TRBJ1-2; CDR3nt: TGTGCCAGCAGCGCCACAGGGGCCTATGGCTACACCTTC; CDR3aa: CASSATGAYGYTF
v_gene: TRBV5-4; d_gene: TRBD1; abundance: .; len: 15; j_gene: TRBJ2-7; CDR3nt: TGTGCCAGCAGCTTCCCCGGGACAGCTTCCTACGAGCAGTACTTC; CDR3aa: CASSFPGTASYEQYF
v_gene: TRBV5-1; d_gene: TRBD2; abundance: .; len: 14; j_gene: TRBJ2-7; CDR3nt: TGCGCCAGCAGCCCCTGGGACTATCAGTACGAGCAGTACTTC; CDR3aa: CASSPWDYQYEQYF
v_gene: TRBV4-3; d_gene: TRBD1; abundance: .; len: 13; j_gene: TRBJ1-2; CDR3nt: TGCGCCAGCAGCCCGGGACAGAGCTATGGCTACACCTTC; CDR3aa: CASSPGQSYGYTF
v_gene: TRBV19; d_gene: .; abundance: .; len: 13; j_gene: TRBJ1-2; CDR3nt: TGTGCCAGTAGTATGAATTTCCCGGATGGCTACACCTTC; CDR3aa: CASSMNFPDGYTF
v_gene: TRBV18; d_gene: TRBD1; abundance: .; len: 16; j_gene: TRBJ1-1; CDR3nt: TGTGCCAGCTCAACTCTACGGGACAGCCGGGGGACTGAAGCTTTCTTT; CDR3aa: CASSTLRDSRGTEAFF
v_gene: TRBV6-6; d_gene: TRBD2; abundance: .; len: 16; j_gene: TRBJ2-7; CDR3nt: TGTGCCAGCAGTTACCATCGTAGCGGGAGGTTCTACGAGCAGTACTTC; CDR3aa: CASSYHRSGRFYEQYF
v_gene: TRBV18; d_gene: .; abundance: .; len: 17; j_gene: TRBJ2-4; CDR3nt: TGTGCCAGCTCACCGATTACAGAACGAGATTACAAAAACATTCAGTACTTC; CDR3aa: CASSPITERDYKNIQYF
v_gene: TRBV19; d_gene: .; abundance: .; len: 13; j_gene: TRBJ2-7; CDR3nt: TGTGCCAGTAGTACCCTCAGGGGTTACGAGCAGTACTTC; CDR3aa: CASSTLRGYEQYF
v_gene: TRBV4-2; d_gene: TRBD2; abundance: few; len: 18; j_gene: TRBJ2-7; CDR3nt: TGTGCCAGCAGCCAACGCATGGGAGCTAGCGGGAGCTCCTACGAGCAGTACTTC; CDR3aa: CASSQRMGASGSSYEQYF
v_gene: TRBV20-1; d_gene: TRBD2; abundance: .; len: 15; j_gene: TRBJ2-5; CDR3nt: TGCAGTGCTAGTTTGGTAGCGGGAGGTTGGGGGACCCAGTACTTC; CDR3aa: CSASLVAGGWGTQYF
v_gene: TRBV14; d_gene: TRBD2; abundance: .; len: 15; j_gene: TRBJ2-5; CDR3nt: TGTGCCAGCAGCCCCCTTTCGGGAGGGGGAGAGACCCAGTACTTC; CDR3aa: CASSPLSGGGETQYF
v_gene: TRBV7-9; d_gene: TRBD1; abundance: .; len: 15; j_gene: TRBJ2-1; CDR3nt: TGTGCCAGCAGCTTAGGGGACAGGGTTTACAATGAGCAGTTCTTC; CDR3aa: CASSLGDRVYNEQFF
v_gene: TRBV18; d_gene: .; abundance: .; len: 14; j_gene: TRBJ1-1; CDR3nt: TGTGCCAGCTCACCACAAAGCCAGAACACTGAAGCTTTCTTT; CDR3aa: CASSPQSQNTEAFF
v_gene: TRBV2; d_gene: .; abundance: .; len: 13; j_gene: TRBJ2-5; CDR3nt: TGTGCCAGCAGATCTGACTTCCAAGAGACCCAGTACTTC; CDR3aa: CASRSDFQETQYF
v_gene: TRBV6-2/TRBV6-3; d_gene: .; abundance: .; len: 12; j_gene: TRBJ2-4; CDR3nt: TGTGCCAGCAGCCCAGAGGTAAACATTCAGTACTTC; CDR3aa: CASSPEVNIQYF
v_gene: TRBV19; d_gene: TRBD1; abundance: .; len: 15; j_gene: TRBJ2-5; CDR3nt: TGTGCCAGTAGTCCGGGACAGGGGAGGCAAGAGACCCAGTACTTC; CDR3aa: CASSPGQGRQETQYF
v_gene: TRBV7-9; d_gene: .; abundance: .; len: 15; j_gene: TRBJ1-2; CDR3nt: TGTGCCAGCAGCTCCTCCGGTTTTGCACGGAGCGGCTACACCTTC; CDR3aa: CASSSSGFARSGYTF
v_gene: TRBV10-3; d_gene: TRBD1; abundance: .; len: 17; j_gene: TRBJ1-5; CDR3nt: TGTGCCATCAGTACCGGGACAGGGCTCGGTGACAATCAGCCCCAGCATTTT; CDR3aa: CAISTGTGLGDNQPQHF
v_gene: TRBV28; d_gene: .; abundance: .; len: 14; j_gene: TRBJ1-1; CDR3nt: TGTGCCAGCAGTCCTACGGACAGGAACACTGAAGCTTTCTTT; CDR3aa: CASSPTDRNTEAFF
v_gene: TRBV19; d_gene: .; abundance: .; len: 17; j_gene: TRBJ2-1; CDR3nt: TGTGCCAGTAGTAAGACCCCCCCGCGGGGCTCCTACAATGAGCAGTTCTTC; CDR3aa: CASSKTPPRGSYNEQFF
v_gene: TRBV19; d_gene: .; abundance: once; len: 15; j_gene: TRBJ2-7; CDR3nt: TGTGCCAGTAGTATGTGGGTTGGGTTCAGACAGGAGCAGTACTTC; CDR3aa: CASSMWVGFRQEQYF
v_gene: TRBV27; d_gene: .; abundance: .; len: 18; j_gene: TRBJ2-3; CDR3nt: TGTGCCAGCAGTCCCACCTCCTTTAGCGGTTCTAGCACAGATACGCAGTATTTT; CDR3aa: CASSPTSFSGSSTDTQYF
v_gene: TRBV19; d_gene: .; abundance: .; len: 14; j_gene: TRBJ1-2; CDR3nt: TGTGCCAGTAGGACGCCCGGGAATAACTATGGCTACACCTTC; CDR3aa: CASRTPGNNYGYTF
v_gene: TRBV2; d_gene: .; abundance: .; len: 14; j_gene: TRBJ1-2; CDR3nt: TGTGCCAGCAGTGAAGACAGCCAGGGCTATGGCTACACCTTC; CDR3aa: CASSEDSQGYGYTF
v_gene: TRBV4-2; d_gene: TRBD1; abundance: .; len: 16; j_gene: TRBJ1-3; CDR3nt: TGTGCCAGCAGCCCAATACACAGGGGCTCTGGAAACACCATATATTTT; CDR3aa: CASSPIHRGSGNTIYF
v_gene: TRBV5-1; d_gene: .; abundance: .; len: 13; j_gene: TRBJ2-5; CDR3nt: TGCGCCAGCAGCGCGAACGGTCAAGAGACCCAGTACTTC; CDR3aa: CASSANGQETQYF
v_gene: TRBV6-5; d_gene: TRBD1; abundance: .; len: 15; j_gene: TRBJ1-1; CDR3nt: TGTGCCAGCAGTTACTTCGGGACAGGGGGAACTGAAGCTTTCTTT; CDR3aa: CASSYFGTGGTEAFF
v_gene: TRBV3-1/TRBV3-2; d_gene: TRBD1; abundance: .; len: 13; j_gene: TRBJ1-1; CDR3nt: TGTGCCAGCAGCCAAGGCCTAGGGGACAGGTTTTTCTTT; CDR3aa: CASSQGLGDRFFF
v_gene: TRBV5-8; d_gene: TRBD1; abundance: .; len: 15; j_gene: TRBJ2-5; CDR3nt: TGTGCCAGCATCCTAGGACAGGGCGCAGGGGAGACCCAGTACTTC; CDR3aa: CASILGQGAGETQYF
v_gene: TRBV7-3; d_gene: TRBD2; abundance: .; len: 14; j_gene: TRBJ2-5; CDR3nt: TGTGCCAGCAGTTTAGCGGGGACCCAAGAGACCCAGTACTTC; CDR3aa: CASSLAGTQETQYF
v_gene: TRBV5-1; d_gene: TRBD1; abundance: .; len: 16; j_gene: TRBJ2-3; CDR3nt: TGCGCCAGCAGCTTGAACCGGGACAGGGTGATGGATACGCAGTATTTT; CDR3aa: CASSLNRDRVMDTQYF
v_gene: TRBV9; d_gene: TRBD2; abundance: .; len: 19; j_gene: TRBJ2-3; CDR3nt: TGTGCCAGCAGCGTAGACGGACTAGCGGGATGGGGGAGCACAGATACGCAGTATTTT; CDR3aa: CASSVDGLAGWGSTDTQYF
v_gene: TRBV11-2; d_gene: .; abundance: .; len: 15; j_gene: TRBJ1-1; CDR3nt: TGTGCCAGCAGCCTTAACAGGGTTGGGAACACTGAAGCTTTCTTT; CDR3aa: CASSLNRVGNTEAFF
v_gene: TRBV19; d_gene: TRBD1; abundance: .; len: 17; j_gene: TRBJ2-2; CDR3nt: TGTGCCAGTGCACCTAGTGGACAGGATGCGAACACCGGGGAGCTGTTTTTT; CDR3aa: CASAPSGQDANTGELFF
v_gene: TRBV7-5; d_gene: .; abundance: .; len: 14; j_gene: TRBJ2-1; CDR3nt: TGTGTCAGAAGCCCAGGGGGACGTTACAATGAGCAGTTCTTC; CDR3aa: CVRSPGGRYNEQFF
v_gene: TRBV9; d_gene: .; abundance: .; len: 14; j_gene: TRBJ1-6; CDR3nt: TGTGCCAGCAGCGTAGATTTGGCTAATTCACCCCTCCACTTT; CDR3aa: CASSVDLANSPLHF
v_gene: TRBV21-1; d_gene: .; abundance: .; len: 13; j_gene: TRBJ1-5; CDR3nt: TGTGCCAGCACCGGCAGGTTTAATCAGCCCCAGCATTTT; CDR3aa: CASTGRFNQPQHF
v_gene: TRBV6-5; d_gene: TRBD2; abundance: .; len: 14; j_gene: TRBJ2-2; CDR3nt: TGTGCCAGCAGAGGTAGCGGGTACACCGGGGAGCTGTTTTTT; CDR3aa: CASRGSGYTGELFF
v_gene: TRBV3-1/TRBV3-2; d_gene: .; abundance: .; len: 15; j_gene: TRBJ2-7; CDR3nt: TGTGCCAGCAGCCACCTTGGAGGGAATACCTACGAGCAGTACTTC; CDR3aa: CASSHLGGNTYEQYF
v_gene: TRBV7-2; d_gene: .; abundance: .; len: 14; j_gene: TRBJ1-1; CDR3nt: TGTGCCAGCAGCTTACCCCAGGGTAACACTGAAGCTTTCTTT; CDR3aa: CASSLPQGNTEAFF
v_gene: TRBV6-1; d_gene: .; abundance: .; len: 15; j_gene: TRBJ2-2; CDR3nt: TGTGCCAGCAGTGAGGGACCGGGGGTGCCCGGGGAGCTGTTTTTT; CDR3aa: CASSEGPGVPGELFF
v_gene: TRBV6-5; d_gene: .; abundance: few; len: 14; j_gene: TRBJ1-1; CDR3nt: TGTGCCAGCAGTTACTCGAGCAGGGAACCTGAAGCTTTCTTT; CDR3aa: CASSYSSREPEAFF
v_gene: TRBV6-7; d_gene: .; abundance: .; len: 15; j_gene: TRBJ1-2; CDR3nt: TGTGCCAGCAGCCCACCCCTCGAGACAACCTATGGCTACACCTTC; CDR3aa: CASSPPLETTYGYTF
v_gene: TRBV5-4; d_gene: .; abundance: .; len: 13; j_gene: TRBJ2-1; CDR3nt: TGTGCCAGCAGCTTGGGGGCCGGCAATGAGCAGTTCTTC; CDR3aa: CASSLGAGNEQFF
v_gene: TRBV4-1; d_gene: TRBD2; abundance: .; len: 17; j_gene: TRBJ2-3; CDR3nt: TGCGCCAGCAGCCAAGAGCCCCCGCGGGAGTTCGCAGATACGCAGTATTTT; CDR3aa: CASSQEPPREFADTQYF
v_gene: TRBV27; d_gene: TRBD1; abundance: .; len: 14; j_gene: TRBJ2-5; CDR3nt: TGTGCCAGCAGTCTCCTGGACAGGCTCGGGCCCCAGTACTTC; CDR3aa: CASSLLDRLGPQYF
v_gene: TRBV5-1; d_gene: .; abundance: .; len: 15; j_gene: TRBJ2-5; CDR3nt: TGCGCCAGCAGCTTGGTAGCGGCAACTGCGCAGACCCAGTACTTC; CDR3aa: CASSLVAATAQTQYF
v_gene: TRBV29-1; d_gene: TRBD1; abundance: .; len: 12; j_gene: TRBJ2-1; CDR3nt: TGCAGCGTTGGACAGGGTTACAATGAGCAGTTCTTC; CDR3aa: CSVGQGYNEQFF